This T cell receptor beta chain was identified in a study of cytomegalovirus exposure and HLA in healthy donors (dated by TCRdb to 2017 to 2019). Study-level background: An earlier analysis of around 600 of the donors reported about 290 Gb of sequence data and more than 90 million unique TCR beta sequences from 190 million or so T cells. An early release covering 550 to 650 HLA-typed donors comprised about 310 gigabases of sequencing data and roughly 85 million unique TCR sequences. The genetic ancestry cluster associated with self-reported Caucasian donors included around four fifths of the 398 genotyped donors. The study aimed to test whether signatures of past pathogen exposure could be identified by cataloging public T cell receptors. The study used immunosequencing to profile the T cell repertoires of about 670 subjects and linked those repertoires to cytomegalovirus serostatus. A separate validation cohort of over a hundred different subjects was used in addition to the 666-subject first cohort. High-throughput TCR immunosequencing, statistical association of individual TCRs with disease status, and machine learning were combined to predict cytomegalovirus infection status. A later analysis re-analyzed previously published TCR beta repertoires from hundreds of donors and added high-resolution HLA genotyping to study TCR occurrence patterns. Rather than using new phenotypic data, the later analysis identified candidate immune exposures from TCR beta sequences and from how often those sequences occurred across donors. An earlier analysis of approximately 630 of the donors applied high-throughput TCR beta sequencing to assess whether each TCR beta V gene segment acted as functional or pseudogenic. Alongside the repertoire data, information on donor age, sex, ethnicity and CMV serostatus was compiled. A later genetic analysis took genome-wide SNP genotypes for about 65% of the 666 donors and used that subset as a discovery cohort. Every repertoire in the discovery cohort had been generated on one and the same sequencing platform. Both class I and class II loci were covered by HLA typing, at four-digit resolution. Typing coverage differed by locus: A, B, C, DRB1 and DQB1 were typed in roughly 629-630 donors, DQA1 in 522, DPA1 in some 610, and DPB1 in approximately 450. Because of strong linkage in the cohort, roughly five DR-DQ haplotypes were treated as single units for association and clustering. On average, over 200,000 unique TCR beta nucleotide sequences were sequenced per donor among 398 genotyped donors of the cohort, with roughly 18% of those sequences being non-productive. General findings and caveats noted by the study authors: A later analysis associated 16,951 TCR beta sequences with specific HLA alleles at a false discovery rate of 0.05. CMV serostatus was the only immune exposure information available for the cohort. In a later analysis, most CMV-associated TCR beta chains were found to appear HLA-restricted, with HLA associations seemingly driven largely by CMV exposure. V-gene and J-gene trimming of TCR beta chains was associated with a missense DCLRE1C variant in a later genetic analysis, and the association was replicated in an independent cohort. Several of the top co-occurrence clusters appeared to be linked to parvovirus B19, influenza, CMV and Epstein-Barr virus, according to a later analysis. Only TCR beta chains were sequenced in this cohort, and the absence of alpha or paired-chain data limited detectable features. A cluster of highly shared sequence variants was judged likely to represent a technical artifact of the sequencing pipeline. Because the 87-base-pair reads could not distinguish some IMGT-functional V segments, including TRBV6-2 and TRBV6-3, those segments were excluded. In vitro tests confirmed that a few of the cytomegalovirus-associated TCR beta chains recognize cytomegalovirus antigens. Presence/absence analyses assumed roughly uniform sequencing depth across donors, an assumption that may not hold. A further reported finding was that TCR beta sequences accurately predicted the HLA-A and HLA-B alleles for most subjects in the first cohort. Most TCR sequences were seen in very few donors, while some public TCRs were found in many individuals. In a later genetic analysis, fewer N-insertions in productive TCRs were reported among donors in an Asian-associated ancestry cluster than the roughly 700-donor mean. In a later analysis, TCR association rates were found to vary across HLA loci, with the most associated TCRs seen for DRB1 alleles and the fewest for HLA-C alleles. Roughly 15 rarely observed V segments, including chromosome 9 orphons, were excluded from the earlier analysis of several hundred of the donors because counts were too low. Strong co-occurrence of HLA alleles, especially DR and DQ, made assigning TCR associations to individual alleles difficult. The authors suggested that the approach could potentially be extended to other disease states and immunological phenotypes. The classifier was reported to diagnose cytomegalovirus status with high specificity and sensitivity in both the original and validation cohorts. In an earlier analysis of 587 of the donors, most TCR beta V segments appeared in productive rearrangements about 87% or about 30% of the time, broadly matching IMGT annotations. A later analysis found that HLA-associated TCR beta chains were more clonally expanded and had lower generation probabilities than equally common non-associated chains. Correlated functional status among segregating V segments might be attributable to linkage disequilibrium, but an unknown experimental factor could not be ruled out. A total of about 180 TCR beta chains were listed by the study as associated with cytomegalovirus. Because some donors lacked HLA typing at each locus, the association tests relied only on the typed subset.

The CDR3, cysteine through phenylalanine, is 14 amino acids long. The DNA shown is the 42-base CDR3, in frame from base 1. Compared with germline, V lacks 2 bases and J lacks 1 base; bases without a gene match: 2. CDR1 SGHRS and CDR2 YFSETQ are derived from the germline V gene. Library generation was performed with the immunoSEQ multiplex PCR assay. The multiplex PCR relied on a mix of 60 forward primers for TCR Vbeta segments and 13 reverse primers for TCR Jbeta segments. Amplification of the CDR3 region of rearranged TCR beta genes was performed with a multiplex PCR assay on genomic DNA. The Illumina HiSeq System was used to sequence the amplified TCR beta libraries as 87-base-pair reads. In the authors' own workflow: A later analysis counted approximately 84 million unique TCR beta chains across the 550 to 700 repertoires, and approximately 11 million of these chains were shared by at least two donors. To remove PCR and sequencing errors, raw reads were error-corrected and collapsed into unique sequences using a nearest-neighbor algorithm that merged closely related sequences. V, D and J gene segments were assigned by aligning CDR3 sequences to IMGT reference sequences. Each retained sequence needed at least a six-nucleotide match to both a V gene segment and a J gene segment. Rearrangements were called productive when the CDR3 lacked stop codons and stayed in frame with V and J; all others were non-productive. Following IMGT convention, CDR3 was defined as the stretch from the second conserved V-encoded cysteine to the conserved J-encoded phenylalanine. Sequences without an unambiguous match to a single V gene segment were excluded from the earlier analysis of a few hundred of the donors. An earlier analysis of around 600 of the donors classified V segments as functional when productive rearrangements were above 56.7% and as segregating when the standard deviation between donors was above 5%. A statistical classification framework was built for diagnosing cytomegalovirus status from the catalog of TCR beta chain sequences. In a later analysis, TCR nucleotide sequences were compared against IMGT/GENE-DB human TR gene sequences so that V and J genes could be assigned. The TCRdist pipeline was used in a later analysis to assign CDR3 sequences and most-parsimonious VDJ recombination scenarios. In a later analysis, each TCR beta chain was defined by its CDR3 amino acid sequence together with its V-gene family, and reads lacking a unique V-gene family were excluded. A later analysis removed 592 highly shared, low-generation-probability nucleotide sequences to deal with suspected cross-contamination and a sequencing artifact. A later analysis calculated a clonal expansion index for each public chain from normalized within-repertoire ranks of inferred template counts. Generation probabilities in a later analysis came from a VDJ recombination model fitted to out-of-frame rearrangements, and those results were checked against IGoR. Hypergeometric tests were used in a later analysis to score TCR-TCR, TCR-HLA and TCR-CMV co-occurrence, with a repertoire-size bias correction applied to the TCR pairs. A later analysis estimated false discovery rates by permuting HLA or CMV assignments 20 times. A later analysis grouped co-occurring TCRs with DBSCAN, adding TCRdist sequence similarity when clustering within HLA-allele-positive subsets. Repertoires with fewer than 30,000 or more than 120,000 public chains were left out of co-occurrence clustering, as were four to six repertoires with anomalous nucleotide sharing. TCRdb retrieved this table from immuneACCESS and kept in-frame rearrangements only. Not all clones are present; in checked studies, unresolved V genes account for under half, and no reason is known for the remainder. V and J calls and clone size are copied from that table; D and trimming were computed from the DNA. The sample table holds around 99,000 clones, of which 74% were seen once. The biggest ten clones account for approximately 14% of the sample.

Of note for this clone: The specificity of this receptor is unknown. Base qualities were left out, and no much larger clone turns up one base away. The identical CDR3 is also encoded by other nucleotide sequences in the sample.

In total, approximately 700 healthy bone marrow donors made up the cohort. All cohort members were sampled while nominally healthy, although unrecorded immune exposures were likely present. The donor tested CMV seropositive and was one of the 289 seropositive cohort members. A peripheral blood sample was collected from each donor, and TCR beta sequencing was performed on peripheral blood mononuclear cells. The Qiagen DNeasy Blood Extraction Kit was used to extract genomic DNA from the blood cell samples. The rearrangement joined TRBV5-1 to TRBJ1-1, with 7 middle bases fitting TRBD1. The sequence came from a middle-aged woman in good health and CMV-seropositive. Sequencing was performed on PBMCs. The CDR3 has the sequence CASSLRQGNTEAFF. Read as DNA, the sequence is TGCGCCAGCAGCTTACGACAGGGGAACACTGAAGCTTTCTTT. The full variable domain, with segments outside the CDR3 supplied by the reference TRBV5-1 and TRBJ1-1 proteins, appears as KAGVTQTPRYLIKTRGQQVTLSCSPISGHRSVSWYQQTPGQGLQFLFEYFSETQRNKGNFPGRFSGRQFSNSRSEMNVSTLELGDSALYLCASSLRQGNTEAFFGQGTRLTVV.